This T cell receptor (beta chain) was captured by sequencing in a study of CD8 T cells in Susac syndrome. Reverse transcription of roughly 0.5 to 1 ug RNA was carried out with random hexamers. TCRdb redid the calling of the immunoSEQ multiplex PCR reads with MiXCR, one entry per CDR3 protein. The sample records more than 110,000 distinct CDR3 sequences, 95% being singletons. V was pared by 4 bases and J by 4 bases, with 13 bases between. This CDR3 contains 14 residues. The V gene's germline CDR1 is LGHDT and CDR2 YNNKEL (reference sequence). CD8+ and CD4+ blood T cells underwent TCR beta sequencing. TEMRA cells were FACS-enriched and CD8+ and CD4+ T cells negatively isolated.

This clonotype was obtained from a human donor with Susac syndrome. Sequenced sample: CD4+ T cells from PBMCs. The rearrangement links TRBV3-1 to TRBJ1-2; D gene ambiguous. CDR3 nucleotides: TGTGCCAGCAGCCGACAAGGTCCGATCTATGGCTACACCTTC. The encoded protein is CASSRQGPIYGYTF.